The 23 T cell receptor beta chains given below trace back to one sample, sequenced in a study of OX40 agonist ivuxolimab in advanced cancers. Produced via immunoSEQ multiplex PCR; TCRdb's table is partial and in-frame only. The sample has roughly 97,000 clones, roughly 90% seen once; the top ten hold 0.7% to 1%. Sequencing was performed on CD4+ or CD8+ T cells sorted from blood, taken in a trial of the OX40 agonist ivuxolimab. These receptors were taken from an adult with an advanced solid tumor such as melanoma, head and neck, liver or kidney cancer.

CDR3 sequence: CASGIRSNTGELFF. The CDR3 DNA follows: TGTGCCAGCGGTATACGTTCGAACACCGGGGAGCTGTTTTTT. This chain joins TRBV9 and TRBJ2-2; D is ambiguous. The CDR3 consists of 14 residues. Looked up from germline, CDR1 is SGDLS and CDR2 is YYNGEE. The V end lost 7 bases, the J end lost 0 bases, and 10 bases lay between the germline ends.

The CDR3 loop reads CASSFDVSGGKETQYF. CDR3 coding DNA: TGTGCCAGCAGCTTTGACGTTAGCGGGGGGAAGGAGACCCAGTACTTC. The chain combines TRBV7-2 with TRBJ2-5, with 10 bases identical to TRBD2. The CDR3 runs to 16 residues. Germline CDR1 is SGHTA and CDR2 is FQGNSA. After removal of 3 bases from V and 5 bases from J, the junction contained 9 bases not matched to a gene.

This chain uses TRBV30 with TRBJ1-1, with a possible D match to TRBD1 (6 bases). CDR1 GTSNPN and CDR2 SVGIG come from the germline V gene (reference sequence). This CDR3 region has 17 residues. V lost 1 base and J lost 2, with 20 bases in between. The CDR3 nucleotides are TGTGCCTGGAGTGGATCGGGGGCACGACTCTTTAACACTGAAGCTTTCTTT. Translation gives CAWSGSGARLFNTEAFF.

Only a few counts were recorded for this clone. The gene calls are TRBV11-2 and TRBJ2-7, with D perhaps TRBD2 (5 bases). CDR3 size: 12 residues. Germline CDR1 reads SGHAT; CDR2 reads FQNNGV. V lost 3 bases, J lost 5 bases, and 8 bases lay in between. CDR3 protein: CASSFIGNEQYF. CDR3 nucleotide sequence: TGTGCCAGCAGCTTCATCGGGAACGAGCAGTACTTC.

The rearrangement joins TRBV4-1 to TRBJ2-7, with D maybe TRBD1 (7 bases). This CDR3 contains 17 residues. V lost 4 bases and J 5 bases, leaving 24 bases between the germline ends. Looked up from germline, CDR1 is MGHRA and CDR2 is YSYEKL. The CDR3 region is CASSPESQGGPTHEQYF. The CDR3 nucleotides are TGCGCCAGCAGCCCCGAATCTCAGGGGGGACCAACCCACGAGCAGTACTTC.

The chain uses TRBV6-1 and TRBJ1-2; D might be TRBD1 (6 bases). The V end was cut by 10 bases, the J end by 8 bases, with 11 bases between. Germline CDR1 and CDR2: MNHNS and SASEGT. The CDR3 sequence is 10 residues long. In nucleotides, the CDR3 is TGTGCCACAGGGGTAAAGGGCTACACCTTC. Translated, it gives CATGVKGYTF.

The chain couples TRBV6-6 to TRBJ1-5; TRBD1 agrees at 9 bases. This CDR3 is 15 amino acids long. J lost 4 bases, V lost 0 bases, and 1 base had no gene match. Per the germline V gene, CDR1 is MNHNY and CDR2 is SVGAGI (reference sequence). The CDR3 DNA reads as TGTGCCAGCAGTTACTCGGGACAGGGTAATCAGCCCCAGCATTTT. It codes for CASSYSGQGNQPQHF.

This chain joins TRBV14 and TRBJ2-3, with D perhaps TRBD1 or TRBD2 (5 bases each). Germline V gives CDR1 SGHDN, CDR2 FVKESK. This CDR3 comprises 13 residues. V lost 1 base to trimming and J lost 8 bases, with 10 bases between them. The CDR3 sequence is CASSQGGAGTQYF. For the CDR3, the DNA is TGTGCCAGCAGCCAAGGAGGGGCCGGTACGCAGTATTTT.

This clone was counted once. The CDR3 here is CASSPGGGRVSHTEAFF. The CDR3 DNA reads as TGTGCCAGCAGCCCCGGGGGCGGCCGGGTCTCGCACACTGAAGCTTTCTTT. J is TRBJ1-1 and V is TRBV14, with TRBD1 as a possible D gene (6 bases). Looked up from germline, CDR1 is SGHDN and CDR2 is FVKESK. Trimming left V 4 bases short and J 3 bases short, with 21 bases between. This CDR3 has 17 amino acids. The whole variable domain, remainder taken from reference TRBV14 and TRBJ1-1, is EAGVTQFPSHSVIEKGQTVTLRCDPISGHDNLYWYRRVMGKEIKFLLHFVKESKQDESGMPNNRFLAERTGGTYSTLKVQPAELEDSGVYFCASSPGGGRVSHTEAFFGQGTRLTVV.

The gene calls are TRBV7-2 and TRBJ2-7; 10 bases agree with TRBD1. The CDR3 is 16 amino acids. Germline trimming cut 2 bases from V and 3 bases from J; bases unmatched to any gene: 7. CDR1 SGHTA and CDR2 FQGNSA come from the germline V gene. CDR3 bases: TGTGCCAGCAGCTTAAGACCCGGGACAGGGGACTACGAGCAGTACTTC. It translates to CASSLRPGTGDYEQYF.

The V and J genes are TRBV28 and TRBJ2-7; perhaps TRBD2 as D (5 bases). CDR1 and CDR2 from the germline V gene are MDHEN and SYDVKM. The CDR3 covers 16 residues. V lost 5 bases to trimming and J lost 0 bases, with 17 bases between them. DNA for the CDR3: TGTGCCAGCAGTGACTACAGTAGCTTAAACTCCTACGAGCAGTACTTC. Its protein is CASSDYSSLNSYEQYF.

The chain uses TRBV11-1 and TRBJ2-3; TRBD1 matches 8 bases. J was trimmed by 3 bases and V by 1 base; bases with no gene match: 3. Looked up from germline, CDR1 is SGHAT and CDR2 is FQDESV (reference sequence). This CDR3 region has 15 residues. The CDR3 DNA reads as TGTGCCAGCAGCTTAGGACAGGGGCCTACAGATACGCAGTATTTT. This encodes CASSLGQGPTDTQYF.

V usage is TRBV4-1 and J usage is TRBJ1-2; TRBD1 might be the D (5 bases). Per germline, CDR1 MGHRA and CDR2 YSYEKL. The V end was cut by 1 base, the J end by 1 base, with 10 bases between. The CDR3 is 15 amino acids. CDR3 sequence: CASSQGQTINYGYTF. For the CDR3, the DNA is TGCGCCAGCAGCCAAGGACAGACCATTAACTATGGCTACACCTTC.

The rearrangement uses TRBV27 and TRBJ1-4, with no clear D. Germline V gene sequence: CDR1 MNHEY, CDR2 SMNVEV (reference sequence). Trimming took off 6 bases at V and 8 bases at J, with 13 bases between the two ends. The CDR3 runs to 13 residues. This chain's CDR3 is CASSQKSREKLFF. CDR3 in DNA: TGTGCCAGCAGCCAGAAAAGTAGGGAAAAACTGTTTTTT. The full variable domain, completed using reference TRBV27 and TRBJ1-4, is EAQVTQNPRYLITVTGKKLTVTCSQNMNHEYMSWYRQDPGLGLRQIYYSMNVEVTDKGDVPEGYKVSRKEKRNFPLILESPSPNQTSLYFCASSQKSREKLFFGSGTQLSVL.

J is TRBJ2-5 and V is TRBV14; D uncertain. The germline V gene has CDR1 SGHDN and CDR2 FVKESK. This CDR3 region has 13 residues. Trimming left V 3 bases short and J 7 bases short, with 12 bases between. CDR3 residues: CASSQASPGTQYF. The CDR3 coding sequence is TGTGCCAGCAGCCAGGCATCCCCGGGGACCCAGTACTTC.

Remarks on this clone: Other DNA sequences of this sample code for an identical CDR3. V is TRBV28 and J is TRBJ1-3; D is uncertain. Germline V lookup: CDR1 MDHEN, CDR2 SYDVKM. CDR3 length: 12 residues. Trimming cost V 1 base and J 2 bases, with 0 bases left between them. The CDR3 nucleotides read TGTGCCAGCAGTTTATCTGGAAACACCATATATTTT. Its translation: CASSLSGNTIYF.

The gene calls are TRBV10-3 and TRBJ2-5, with D perhaps matching TRBD1 (6 bases). The CDR3 is made up of 12 amino acids. Trimming took off 6 bases at V and 2 bases at J, with 7 bases between the two ends. Germline V CDR1 and CDR2: ENHRY, SYGVKD. For the CDR3, the DNA is TGTGCCATCAGCGGACAGCAAGAGACCCAGTACTTC. It translates to CAISGQQETQYF.

This sequence joins TRBV28 and TRBJ1-2; TRBD1 might be the D (6 bases). Trimming removed 8 bases from V and 2 bases from J, with 21 bases in between. The germline gives CDR1 MDHEN, CDR2 SYDVKM. CDR3 length equals 16 residues. CDR3 in amino acids: CASGESLTGSNYGYTF. Written as DNA, the CDR3 is TGTGCCAGCGGCGAATCCTTGACAGGCTCCAACTATGGCTACACCTTC.

The rearrangement links TRBV7-9 to TRBJ2-1; D possibly matches TRBD1 or TRBD2 (6 bases each). Between the trimmed V and J ends, which lost 5 bases and 7 bases, there was a span of 18 bases. The germline V gene encodes CDR1 SEHNR and CDR2 FQNEAQ (reference sequence). This CDR3 has 15 amino acids. The CDR3 region is CASSLKGGPGNEQFF. CDR3 DNA sequence: TGTGCCAGCAGCCTTAAGGGGGGCCCGGGGAATGAGCAGTTCTTC.

On this clone itself: Compared with germline, one end of the junction differs, possibly owing to a read error. V gene TRBV30 combines with J gene TRBJ1-5; D might be TRBD1 (5 bases). The CDR3 consists of 12 residues. Germline V CDR1 and CDR2: GTSNPN, SVGIG (reference sequence). The CDR3 nucleotides are TGTGCCTGGAGTAATTCGGGACCTGCCCATCATTTT. This sequence encodes CAWSNSGPAHHF.

The gene calls are TRBV12-5 and TRBJ2-1; D perhaps matches TRBD1 (5 bases). CDR3 length: 16 residues. CDR1 is LGHNT and CDR2 is FRNRAP in the germline V gene. The V end was cut by 1 base, the J end by 3 bases, with 13 bases between. CDR3 amino acids: CASGLEEQADYNEQFF. CDR3 in DNA: TGTGCTAGTGGTTTGGAGGAACAGGCTGACTACAATGAGCAGTTCTTC.

The rearrangement links TRBV2 to TRBJ1-2; 9 bases map to TRBD1. The V gene's germline CDR1 is SNHLY and CDR2 FYNNEI. The CDR3 runs to 14 residues. Losses at the gene ends were 10 bases for V and 2 bases for J; bases not matched to a gene: 8. CDR3 DNA sequence: TGTGCCACCCGTGTGGGACAGGGCAACTATGGCTACACCTTC. As protein: CATRVGQGNYGYTF.

This chain joins TRBV18 and TRBJ2-7; a possible D gene is TRBD1 (5 bases). Deletions cut 0 bases from V and 0 bases from J, with 9 bases between. The CDR3 totals 15 residues. The V gene's germline CDR1 is KGHSH and CDR2 LQKENI. Here the CDR3 DNA reads TGTGCCAGCTCACCACCGATGGACAACTCCTACGAGCAGTACTTC. Residues: CASSPPMDNSYEQYF.